This T cell receptor beta chain was recorded in a study of T-cell reconstitution after alpha-beta-depleted transplantation in children. Construction of the TCRbeta library involved unique molecular identifiers. MiXCR, applied by TCRdb to the PCR reads, yields one record per CDR3 protein. The table includes 500,000 to 600,000 distinct CDR3 sequences, about a sixth detected once. This clonotype has just a few counts. Germline CDR1 is SGDLS and CDR2 is YYNGEE. The CDR3 has 16 amino acids. V dropped 4 bases and J dropped 4 bases, with 17 bases sitting between them. This clonotype was obtained from a human donor who donated a stem cell graft to a child with acute lymphoblastic leukemia. The V and J genes are TRBV9 and TRBJ2-2; D may match TRBD1 or TRBD2 (5 bases each). Sequencing was performed on PBMCs from the stem cell graft donor, taken from the stem cell graft. This CDR3 reads CASSPLAGTVTGELFF. CDR3 nucleotide sequence: TGTGCCAGCAGCCCCTTGGCCGGGACGGTCACCGGGGAGCTGTTTTTT.